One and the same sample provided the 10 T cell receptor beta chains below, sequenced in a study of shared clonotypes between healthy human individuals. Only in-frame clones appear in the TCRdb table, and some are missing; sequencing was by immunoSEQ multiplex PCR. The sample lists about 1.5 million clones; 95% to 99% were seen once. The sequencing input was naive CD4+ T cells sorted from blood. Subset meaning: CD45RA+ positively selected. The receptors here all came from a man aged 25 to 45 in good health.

CDR3 sequence: CASSHTPPLAPGNEQFF. The CDR3 DNA follows: TGTGCCAGCAGCCACACTCCCCCGCTGGCCCCTGGGAATGAGCAGTTCTTC. The genes are TRBV5-6 and TRBJ2-1; D remains ambiguous. Germline-derived CDR1 and CDR2 are SGHDT and YYEEEE. The CDR3 extends over 17 amino acids. With 4 bases removed from V and 7 bases from J, the gap between germline ends came to 24 bases.

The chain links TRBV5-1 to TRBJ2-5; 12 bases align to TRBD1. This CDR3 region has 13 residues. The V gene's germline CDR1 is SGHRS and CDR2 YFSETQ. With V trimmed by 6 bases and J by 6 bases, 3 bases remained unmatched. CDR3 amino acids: CASKGQGAKTQYF. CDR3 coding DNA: TGCGCCAGCAAGGGACAGGGGGCCAAGACCCAGTACTTC. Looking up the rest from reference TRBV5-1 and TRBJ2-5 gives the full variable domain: KAGVTQTPRYLIKTRGQQVTLSCSPISGHRSVSWYQQTPGQGLQFLFEYFSETQRNKGNFPGRFSGRQFSNSRSEMNVSTLELGDSALYLCASKGQGAKTQYFGPGTRLLVL.

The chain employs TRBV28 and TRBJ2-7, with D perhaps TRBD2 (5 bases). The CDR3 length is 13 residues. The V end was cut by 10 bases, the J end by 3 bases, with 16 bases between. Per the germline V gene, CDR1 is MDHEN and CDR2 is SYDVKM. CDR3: CATNRGRYYEQYF. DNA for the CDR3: TGTGCCACCAATCGGGGTCGGTACTACGAGCAGTACTTC.

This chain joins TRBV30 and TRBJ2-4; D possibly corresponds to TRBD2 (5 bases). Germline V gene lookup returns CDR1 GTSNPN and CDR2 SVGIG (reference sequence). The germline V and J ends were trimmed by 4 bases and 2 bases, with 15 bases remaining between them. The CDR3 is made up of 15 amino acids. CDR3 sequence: CAWTDGLITKNIQYF. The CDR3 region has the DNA TGTGCCTGGACTGACGGACTGATTACCAAAAACATTCAGTACTTC.

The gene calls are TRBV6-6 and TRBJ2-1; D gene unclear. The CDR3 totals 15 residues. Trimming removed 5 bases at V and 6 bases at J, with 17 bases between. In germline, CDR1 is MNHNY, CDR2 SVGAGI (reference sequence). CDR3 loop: CASSPSGSPFNEQFF. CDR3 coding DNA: TGTGCCAGCAGTCCTTCCGGGTCTCCATTCAATGAGCAGTTCTTC.

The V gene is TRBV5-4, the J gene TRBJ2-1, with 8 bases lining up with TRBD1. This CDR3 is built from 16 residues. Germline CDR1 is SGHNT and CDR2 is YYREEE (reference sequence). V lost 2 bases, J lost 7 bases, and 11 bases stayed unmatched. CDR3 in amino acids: CASSFSGQAARNEQFF. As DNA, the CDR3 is TGTGCCAGCAGCTTCTCGGGACAGGCCGCGAGGAATGAGCAGTTCTTC.

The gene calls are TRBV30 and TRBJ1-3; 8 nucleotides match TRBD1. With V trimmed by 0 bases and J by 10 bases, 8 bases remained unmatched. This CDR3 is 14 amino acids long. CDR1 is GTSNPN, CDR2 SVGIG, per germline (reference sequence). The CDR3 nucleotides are TGTGCCTGGAGTGTAATACAGGGGGATGGGACCATATATTTT. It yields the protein CAWSVIQGDGTIYF.

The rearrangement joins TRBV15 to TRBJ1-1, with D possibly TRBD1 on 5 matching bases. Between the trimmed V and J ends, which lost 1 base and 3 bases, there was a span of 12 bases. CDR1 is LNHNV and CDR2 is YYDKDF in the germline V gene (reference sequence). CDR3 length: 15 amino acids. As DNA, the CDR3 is TGTGCCACCAGCAGAGTCGGGGGGAGGTACACTGAAGCTTTCTTT. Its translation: CATSRVGGRYTEAFF.

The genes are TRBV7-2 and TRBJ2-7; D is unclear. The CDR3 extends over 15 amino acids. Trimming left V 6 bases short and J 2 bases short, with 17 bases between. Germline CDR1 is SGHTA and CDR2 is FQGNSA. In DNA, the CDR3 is TGTGCCAGCAGACCCGACGGGCGCACTACCTACGAGCAGTACTTC. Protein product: CASRPDGRTTYEQYF.

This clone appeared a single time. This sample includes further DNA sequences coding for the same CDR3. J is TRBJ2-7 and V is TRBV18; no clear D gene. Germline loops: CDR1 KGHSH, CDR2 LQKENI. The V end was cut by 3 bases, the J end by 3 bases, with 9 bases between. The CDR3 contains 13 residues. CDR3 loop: CASSPASNYEQYF. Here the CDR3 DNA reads TGTGCCAGCTCACCGGCGTCCAACTACGAGCAGTACTTC.